This TCR beta chain is from a study of CD8 T cells in Susac syndrome (dated by TCRdb to the late 2010s). For context, the study as a whole: Among the sequenced Susac syndrome patients, 5 or 6 had clinically active disease and eight were in clinical remission. At blood withdrawal, Susac syndrome patients were either therapy-naive, taking corticosteroids (in some cases with IVIg as well), or taking IVIg alone. Whether CD8+ T cell activation and differentiation in Susac syndrome was antigen driven was tested using repertoire sequencing. CD8+ T cell repertoire clonality was compared between eleven to twelve healthy donors, roughly 14 Susac syndrome patients and fewer than 19 multiple sclerosis patients.

Here is what the overall study found, with its caveats: Clonal expansion was seen in Susac syndrome CD8+ repertoires, peaking in CD8+ TEMRA cells and being greater in clinically active patients than in remitting ones. The number of individuals in the TCR sequencing and HLA analysis was acknowledged as relatively small. Over 15 Susac-specific public clones were identified in the total CD8+ repertoire, and four to six Susac-specific public clones were identified in the CD8+ TEMRA repertoire.

The V and J ends are trimmed by 0 bases and 0 bases, leaving 9 bases between them. The germline V gene (reference sequence) yields SGHNT for CDR1 and YYREEE for CDR2. Counted from cysteine to phenylalanine, this CDR3 has 16 amino acids. The read is trimmed to its CDR3 DNA, 48 bases read in frame from base 1. Peripheral blood CD8+ and CD4+ T cells from healthy donors, Susac syndrome patients and multiple sclerosis patients were profiled by high-throughput TCR beta sequencing. Recently defined diagnostic criteria for definite or probable disease were met by the Susac syndrome patients. Bulk CD8+ and CD4+ T cells were purified magnetically by negative isolation, whereas CD8+ TEMRA cells were enriched by FACS. Blood was collected in EDTA tubes and processed within 24 hours, with PBMCs isolated through density gradient centrifugation. PBMCs intended for TCR sequencing were frozen in liquid nitrogen and were later thawed in a 37 degrees C water bath. A purity of at least 90% was achieved for sorted or isolated CD4+, CD8+ and CD8+ TEMRA cells.

RNA was extracted using the RNeasy kit, and roughly 0.5 to 1 microgram was reverse transcribed with random hexamers. TCR beta CDR3 regions were amplified with the immunoSEQ multiplex PCR assay covering 54 Vbeta and 13 Jbeta segments. PCR amplification bias was corrected by using a synthetic template baseline for primer optimization and computational correction. The study's own analysis went as follows. Only productive sequences were kept, with reads annotated to V, D and J genes according to IMGT and analyzed in immunoSEQ Analyzer. Clonality was computed as one minus Shannon entropy normalized by log2 of the number of productive unique sequences. Public and private clones were assessed among the 100 most prevalent clones of each patient and control. A clone was defined as Susac-specific if it was absent from the healthy and MS cohorts, from roughly 980 published viral clones and from other ImmuneACCESS disease sequences. TCRdb applied fastp at Q25 and MiXCR to the public reads, then kept only in-frame beta chains. Every distinct CDR3 protein forms one entry, paired with its most common genes and DNA. The V and J calls come from TCRdb's annotation, not from the publication. The sample has around 110,000 distinct CDR3 sequences on record, around 94% of them singletons. The ten biggest clones cover over 0.35% of the sample.

A word on this clonotype: Its antigen remains undetermined. Per-nucleotide qualities are absent, and no much larger clonotype sits a single base away.

The sequence links TRBV5-4 to TRBJ2-2; the D gene cannot be named for sure. The sequenced sample was CD8+ T cells from PBMCs. This clonotype was sampled from a human donor with Susac syndrome. In nucleotide form, the sequence is TGTGCCAGCAGCTTGGATACCAGCCCGAACACCGGGGAGCTGTTTTTT. Its protein is CASSLDTSPNTGELFF.